These T cell receptor beta chains were read from a single sample in a study of cytomegalovirus exposure and HLA in healthy donors. Clones were sequenced by immunoSEQ multiplex PCR, and TCRdb holds only the in-frame ones, with some missing. The sample yields about 120,000 clones, roughly three fifths seen once. Sequenced material: PBMCs. Receptor source: a woman aged 40 to 50 in good health and CMV-seropositive. CDR3s include the opening cysteine and the closing phenylalanine or tryptophan. Fields, in order: clone size, J gene, V gene, D gene, CDR3 protein, CDR3 DNA. A D gene is named only where the DNA matches it firmly. Where a row states a size, it is once, few, many or the class of an expanded clone; other rows omit it.

abundance: few
j_gene: TRBJ1-1
v_gene: TRBV6-5
d_gene: NA
CDR3aa: CASTYQRGRSMAFF
CDR3nt: TGTGCCAGCACCTATCAGCGGGGCAGAAGTATGGCTTTCTTT

abundance: NA
j_gene: TRBJ1-2
v_gene: TRBV19
d_gene: TRBD1
CDR3aa: CASSTPPGQGNYGYTF
CDR3nt: TGTGCCAGTAGTACGCCCCCGGGACAGGGAAACTATGGCTACACCTTC

abundance: few
j_gene: TRBJ2-2
v_gene: TRBV18
d_gene: NA
CDR3aa: CASSRSGTGELFF
CDR3nt: TGTGCCAGCTCACGGTCCGGGACCGGGGAGCTGTTTTTT

abundance: few
j_gene: TRBJ2-2
v_gene: TRBV27
d_gene: TRBD2
CDR3aa: CASSHVIGVGGRGGELFF
CDR3nt: TGTGCCAGCAGTCACGTTATCGGGGTGGGCGGGAGAGGAGGGGAGCTGTTTTTT

abundance: NA
j_gene: TRBJ2-5
v_gene: TRBV6-6
d_gene: NA
CDR3aa: CASSHQEAGTQYF
CDR3nt: TGTGCCAGCAGTCACCAAGAAGCGGGGACCCAGTACTTC

abundance: few
j_gene: TRBJ2-1
v_gene: TRBV7-3
d_gene: TRBD1
CDR3aa: CASSIGTGEINEQFF
CDR3nt: TGTGCCAGCAGTATCGGGACAGGGGAGATAAATGAGCAGTTCTTC

abundance: NA
j_gene: TRBJ2-7
v_gene: TRBV27
d_gene: NA
CDR3aa: CASSSGLSAYEQYF
CDR3nt: TGTGCCAGCAGCTCAGGGTTATCGGCCTACGAGCAGTACTTC

abundance: NA
j_gene: TRBJ2-1
v_gene: TRBV5-4
d_gene: NA
CDR3aa: CASSGGLTYNEQFF
CDR3nt: TGTGCCAGCAGCGGGGGACTGACCTACAATGAGCAGTTCTTC

abundance: NA
j_gene: TRBJ1-3
v_gene: TRBV29-1
d_gene: TRBD1
CDR3aa: CSVERQGPSGNTIYF
CDR3nt: TGCAGCGTTGAACGACAGGGGCCTTCTGGAAACACCATATATTTT

abundance: NA
j_gene: TRBJ1-1
v_gene: TRBV5-1
d_gene: TRBD1
CDR3aa: CASSGQGGKDTEAFF
CDR3nt: TGCGCCAGCAGTGGACAGGGGGGTAAGGACACTGAAGCTTTCTTT

abundance: few
j_gene: TRBJ1-5
v_gene: TRBV27
d_gene: NA
CDR3aa: CASSTEGGRNQPQHF
CDR3nt: TGTGCCAGCAGTACCGAGGGGGGGCGCAATCAGCCCCAGCATTTT

abundance: few
j_gene: TRBJ1-1
v_gene: TRBV7-2
d_gene: NA
CDR3aa: CASSLQGGKTEAFF
CDR3nt: TGTGCCAGCAGCTTACAGGGAGGGAAAACTGAAGCTTTCTTT

abundance: NA
j_gene: TRBJ2-1
v_gene: TRBV7-2
d_gene: NA
CDR3aa: CASSLEELVGEQFF
CDR3nt: TGTGCCAGCAGCTTAGAGGAGTTAGTCGGTGAGCAGTTCTTC

abundance: NA
j_gene: TRBJ2-1
v_gene: TRBV6-5
d_gene: NA
CDR3aa: CASSYSVAQEQFF
CDR3nt: TGTGCCAGCAGTTACTCGGTAGCCCAAGAGCAGTTCTTC

abundance: NA
j_gene: TRBJ2-7
v_gene: TRBV5-4
d_gene: TRBD2
CDR3aa: CASSPGLAAYEQYF
CDR3nt: TGTGCCAGCAGCCCGGGACTAGCGGCCTACGAGCAGTACTTC

abundance: NA
j_gene: TRBJ2-3
v_gene: TRBV4-2
d_gene: NA
CDR3aa: CASSQDREDTQYF
CDR3nt: TGTGCCAGCAGCCAAGATAGGGAGGATACGCAGTATTTT

abundance: few
j_gene: TRBJ2-5
v_gene: TRBV7-2
d_gene: NA
CDR3aa: CASSLGQVGETQYF
CDR3nt: TGTGCCAGCAGCTTAGGGCAGGTTGGGGAGACCCAGTACTTC

abundance: few
j_gene: TRBJ2-1
v_gene: TRBV30
d_gene: NA
CDR3aa: CAWSDFNEQFF
CDR3nt: TGTGCCTGGAGCGACTTCAATGAGCAGTTCTTC

abundance: NA
j_gene: TRBJ2-7
v_gene: TRBV9
d_gene: NA
CDR3aa: CASSEGSYYEQYF
CDR3nt: TGTGCCAGCAGCGAGGGGTCTTACTACGAGCAGTACTTC

abundance: NA
j_gene: TRBJ1-1
v_gene: TRBV27
d_gene: TRBD1
CDR3aa: CASSFQGVNTEAFF
CDR3nt: TGTGCCAGCAGTTTCCAGGGGGTGAACACTGAAGCTTTCTTT

abundance: NA
j_gene: TRBJ2-7
v_gene: TRBV30
d_gene: NA
CDR3aa: CAWNRESPYEQYF
CDR3nt: TGTGCCTGGAACAGGGAGTCCCCCTACGAGCAGTACTTC

abundance: once
j_gene: TRBJ2-1
v_gene: TRBV27
d_gene: TRBD2
CDR3aa: CASSLLAGAGNEQFF
CDR3nt: TGTGCCAGCAGCCTTTTGGCGGGAGCGGGGAATGAGCAGTTCTTC

abundance: NA
j_gene: TRBJ2-3
v_gene: TRBV7-3
d_gene: TRBD2
CDR3aa: CASSLNSGGGDTQYF
CDR3nt: TGTGCCAGCAGCTTAAATAGCGGGGGAGGAGATACGCAGTATTTT